This is a list of T cell receptor beta chains from one sample in a study of blood T cell repertoires in COVID-19. Sequencing used immunoSEQ multiplex PCR; TCRdb keeps in-frame clones, though not all of them. The data hold approximately 190,000 clones, with less than 90% observed a single time. The sequencing input was peripheral blood. These receptors were collected from a man aged 65 to 85 with active or convalescent COVID-19. Both conserved end residues are part of each CDR3. D genes are given only for firm matches.

v_call: TRBV6-1
d_call: -
cdr3_aa: CASSERLSSDEQYF

v_call: TRBV4-1
d_call: TRBD1
cdr3_aa: CASSQEPSTGAGNTIYF

v_call: TRBV6-4
d_call: TRBD2
cdr3_aa: CASSVELAGNNEQFF

v_call: TRBV12-3/TRBV12-4
d_call: -
cdr3_aa: CASSRTGEQYF

v_call: TRBV11-3
d_call: -
cdr3_aa: CASSLGRGLSRQETQYF

v_call: TRBV10-3
d_call: TRBD1
cdr3_aa: CAISAGERQGNSPLHF

v_call: TRBV7-8
d_call: -
cdr3_aa: CASSTGPRSGANVLTF

v_call: TRBV11-2
d_call: -
cdr3_aa: CASSPSGRNTGELFF

v_call: TRBV28
d_call: TRBD1
cdr3_aa: CASILGTGPNTEAFF

v_call: TRBV5-1
d_call: -
cdr3_aa: CASSVERLGQETQHF

v_call: TRBV28
d_call: -
cdr3_aa: CASSWNRVVSIQYF

v_call: TRBV29-1
d_call: TRBD2
cdr3_aa: CSTSLAGGYNEQFF

v_call: TRBV7-8
d_call: TRBD1
cdr3_aa: CASSLEGDRGPQETQYF

v_call: TRBV10-3
d_call: TRBD2
cdr3_aa: CAISESTGGPQQFF

v_call: TRBV2
d_call: TRBD2
cdr3_aa: CASSSPGTIPGELFF

v_call: TRBV30
d_call: TRBD2
cdr3_aa: CAWSVWTSGTDTQYF

v_call: TRBV15
d_call: -
cdr3_aa: CATSYGLKGQGYTF

v_call: TRBV7-8
d_call: -
cdr3_aa: CASGTAAYNSPLHF

v_call: TRBV5-1
d_call: TRBD1
cdr3_aa: CASSLGGGHGNQPQHF

v_call: TRBV5-1
d_call: TRBD2
cdr3_aa: CASSLNRAGGFNEQFF

v_call: TRBV4-3
d_call: -
cdr3_aa: CASSQDGGRNQPQHF

v_call: TRBV5-6
d_call: -
cdr3_aa: CASSFQGYEQYF

v_call: TRBV28
d_call: -
cdr3_aa: CASSTLQGADTQYF

v_call: TRBV20-1
d_call: TRBD1
cdr3_aa: CSASDRVGYNSPLHF

v_call: TRBV9
d_call: -
cdr3_aa: CASSVEAGLQETQYF

v_call: TRBV2
d_call: -
cdr3_aa: CASSESWTTSGAFF

v_call: TRBV27
d_call: TRBD1
cdr3_aa: CASSQGAKPYEQYF

v_call: TRBV7-2
d_call: -
cdr3_aa: CASSFNGQNQPQHF

v_call: TRBV7-2
d_call: -
cdr3_aa: CASRQAETQYF

v_call: TRBV27
d_call: TRBD1
cdr3_aa: CASGIFGTADNYGYTF

v_call: TRBV19
d_call: TRBD1
cdr3_aa: CASSRTGGYYEQYF

v_call: TRBV19
d_call: TRBD1
cdr3_aa: CASSIAGGGGVNQPQHF

v_call: TRBV7-9
d_call: -
cdr3_aa: CASDPTTTDTQYF

v_call: TRBV9
d_call: TRBD2
cdr3_aa: CASSVASGGQETQYF

v_call: TRBV7-2
d_call: TRBD1
cdr3_aa: CASSLDTGGAGNTIYF